This T cell receptor (beta chain) was retrieved from a study of CD8 T cells in ankylosing spondylitis. Quantitative 5'-RACE with molecular barcodes was used to make the TCR beta libraries. TCRdb independently ran MiXCR on the 5' RACE reads; one entry per CDR3 protein. The top ten hold over 7% of the sample, which has about 160,000 distinct CDR3 sequences, around 19% seen once. Germline loops: CDR1 KGHSH, CDR2 LQKENI. The V and J ends lost 5 bases and 4 bases, in that order; junction bases with no gene match: 6. CDR3 length: 14 residues. The chain has TRBV18 and TRBJ1-2, with 8 positions matching TRBD1. The sequence was obtained from a male donor with ankylosing spondylitis or in good health (not recorded which). The sample consisted of blood, either unsorted or a sorted T cell fraction (not recorded which). This CDR3 is CASSATGAAYGYTF. Written as DNA, the CDR3 is TGTGCCAGCTCAGCGACAGGGGCTGCCTATGGCTACACCTTC.